This TCR beta chain was captured in a study of graft-versus-host responses after intestinal transplantation (dated by TCRdb to about 2021). Concerning the study at large: Recipients received multivisceral, liver-intestinal, or isolated intestinal transplants. All recipients received anti-thymocyte globulin induction followed by maintenance tacrolimus and steroids for about three years. Graft-versus-host and host-versus-graft alloreactive T cell clones were tracked in the graft, circulation and bone marrow after intestinal transplantation using bulk TCR-beta CDR3 sequencing. Alloreactive clones were identified by sequencing pre-transplant mixed lymphocyte reaction products and comparing them with unstimulated pre-transplant donor and recipient T cells. Of the 20 to 25 intestinal transplant recipients enrolled in the cohort, one of whom was a retransplant, 3 patients without pretransplant specimens were excluded. A peak of at least 4% donor T cells among recipient peripheral blood mononuclear cells was the definition used for donor T cell macrochimerism. Rather than going through the commercial service, samples from a few later patients were sequenced in-house on an Illumina MiSeq and processed with MiXCR. Study-wide findings and limitations: Early after transplant, declines in HvG clones were associated with peak levels of circulating GvH clones. GvH clones turned up in recipient bone marrow, with some appearing earlier in ileal mucosa or blood, a pattern consistent with an intestinal mucosal origin. Conclusions were limited by the relatively low number and heterogeneity of intestinal transplant patients. High GvH to HvG T cell clonal ratios were observed in the allografts of patients with donor T cell macrochimerism.

Taken from the germline V gene, the CDR1 and CDR2 loops are SGHRS and YFSETQ. Including cysteine and phenylalanine, the CDR3 has 17 amino acids. Only the CDR3 DNA stays, 51 bases, in frame from base 1. Here V drops 5 bases and J drops 6 bases, and the junction holds 14 bases not matched to any gene. For this clone: The specificity of this receptor is unknown. No clone much larger than this one lies a single base away; base qualities are absent.

In light of the paper, this sample's time point label describes: cells obtained before transplantation from donor or recipient. CD3+CD4+ and CD3+CD8+ populations were FACS-sorted from unstimulated pre-transplant donor and recipient cells taken from spleen or lymph nodes. Receptor libraries were prepared by the immunoSEQ multiplex PCR assay. For most patients, genomic DNA was isolated with the Qiagen DNeasy Blood and Tissue Kit and shipped frozen to Adaptive Biotechnologies for TCR sequencing. High-throughput TCR-beta CDR3 sequencing of genomic DNA from most patients was performed by Adaptive Biotechnologies. In the authors' own workflow: Adaptive's ImmunoSEQ software was the source of the TCR sequencing data for 18 patients, while a few other patients were processed with MiXCR and VDJtools. To correct CD4 versus CD8 sorting errors, any sequence found in both subsets at a frequency ratio below 5:1 was removed. CDR3 nucleotide sequences shared by donor and recipient were removed because the origin of these sequences could not be assigned. At least 2-fold expansion over unstimulated cells and a minimum CFSE-low frequency of 0.002% (template counts) or 0.001% (read counts) were required for clones to be classified as alloreactive. Mappable clones were those detected in sequenced pre-transplant spleen, lymph node, or MLR CFSE-low populations of the donor or recipient. The cumulative frequency of alloreactive clones was calculated as a percentage of all sequences, weighted by copy number. TCRdb re-hosts the immuneACCESS table, in-frame sequences only. Its copies lack some clones; in the studies checked, an unresolved V gene accounts for under half of them, and the cause for the rest is not known. The V and J calls and the clone size are those of that table, but D and trimming were determined from the DNA. For this sample the table gives 81,000 or so clones, of which 90% to 95% were detected only once. Around 1.1% of the sample is held by the ten biggest clonotypes.

The starting material was unstimulated CD8+ T cells sorted from spleen or lymph node cells, obtained before transplant. The rearranged segments are TRBV5-1 and TRBJ2-2; TRBD1 matches 9 bases in the middle. This TCR was sampled from a human donor who was the organ donor for an intestinal transplant. The encoded CDR3 is CASRGTGTGNSAGELFF. The nucleotide sequence is given as TGCGCCAGCAGGGGGACCGGGACAGGGAATTCAGCCGGGGAGCTGTTTTTT.